This T cell receptor (beta chain) was found in a study of cytomegalovirus exposure and HLA in healthy donors. About the study: An earlier analysis identified more than 95 million unique TCR beta sequences in about 200 million T cells.

The CDR3 is 14 amino acids. The germline V gene has CDR1 MGHRA and CDR2 YSYEKL. Trimming took 4 bases from V and 3 from J; bases not matched to a gene: 5. The primer mix had 60 Vbeta and 13 Jbeta primers. Some clones are missing from TCRdb's copy, which holds only in-frame ones; the method was immunoSEQ multiplex PCR. The table includes about 150,000 clones, less than 80% detected once. Worth noting for this clone: The antigen is unknown.

Study-wide results and limits: For TCR beta chains, V- and J-gene trimming was later linked to a missense DCLRE1C variant.

This TCR came from a man aged 50 to 59 in good health and CMV-seropositive. The chain combines TRBV4-1 with TRBJ2-7, with 8 bases that match TRBD2. The source material was PBMCs. The CDR3 DNA sequence: TGCGCCAGCAGCCTTGACACTAGCGGCTACGAGCAGTACTTC. This translates into CASSLDTSGYEQYF.